This T cell receptor (beta chain) was recovered during a study of blood T cell repertoires in COVID-19. CDR3 size: 12 residues. Losses at the gene ends were 7 bases for V and 5 bases for J; bases not matched to a gene: 8. Looked up from germline, CDR1 is SQVTM and CDR2 is ANQGSEA. The repertoire was sequenced with immunoSEQ multiplex PCR; TCRdb's copy has only in-frame clones and lacks some. Among about 180,000 clones listed, more than 70% were seen once. The sample consisted of peripheral blood. The chain combines TRBV29-1 with TRBJ2-7; 7 bases agree with TRBD1. The clonotype was recovered from a person aged 70 to 80 with COVID-19, enrolled during active disease. CDR3 nucleotide sequence: TGCAGCGCGACTCTAACAGGGGACGAGCAGTACTTC. It yields the protein CSATLTGDEQYF.